These T cell receptor beta chains were read from a single sample in a study of T cell responses to AZD1222 COVID-19 vaccine. The data were produced by immunoSEQ multiplex PCR, yet TCRdb's version contains in-frame clones alone and is incomplete. This table holds over 85,000 clones, roughly 89% found once. The sample consisted of peripheral blood, taken on day 0 of AZD1222 vaccination. These receptors were collected from an adult in good health. Each CDR3 is given with its conserved first and last residue. Fields, in order: D gene, clone size, J gene, V gene, CDR3 DNA, CDR3 protein. A D gene is named only where the DNA matches it firmly. Clone size is stated in some rows and not others, as once, few, many or a class when expanded.

d_gene: TRBD2; abundance: NA; j_gene: TRBJ2-5; v_gene: TRBV6-2/TRBV6-3; CDR3nt: TGTGCCAGCAGCCCTGGGGTAGCGGGGACAAAAGAGACCCAGTACTTC; CDR3aa: CASSPGVAGTKETQYF
d_gene: NA; abundance: NA; j_gene: TRBJ1-5; v_gene: TRBV2; CDR3nt: TGTGCCAGCAGTGACAGCCATAGCAATCAGCCCCAGCATTTT; CDR3aa: CASSDSHSNQPQHF
d_gene: NA; abundance: NA; j_gene: TRBJ1-6; v_gene: TRBV18; CDR3nt: TGTGCCAGCTCACCTGGGCAGTCTCAAAGCTCCTATAATTCACCCCTCCACTTT; CDR3aa: CASSPGQSQSSYNSPLHF
d_gene: NA; abundance: NA; j_gene: TRBJ1-1; v_gene: TRBV12-3/TRBV12-4; CDR3nt: TGTGCCAACAAAAAGGGGGAGACTGAAGCTTTCTTT; CDR3aa: CANKKGETEAFF
d_gene: NA; abundance: NA; j_gene: TRBJ1-5; v_gene: TRBV2; CDR3nt: TGTGCCAGCAGTGGGGAGGGTTTAAGCAATCAGCCCCAGCATTTT; CDR3aa: CASSGEGLSNQPQHF
d_gene: TRBD2; abundance: NA; j_gene: TRBJ2-1; v_gene: TRBV11-2; CDR3nt: TGTGCCAGCAGCTTAGATGTACTAGCGGGGGCCAATGAGCAGTTCTTC; CDR3aa: CASSLDVLAGANEQFF
d_gene: NA; abundance: NA; j_gene: TRBJ1-1; v_gene: TRBV2; CDR3nt: TGTGCCACCACCCGGGGGGGGGCGATAACTGAAGCTTTCTTT; CDR3aa: CATTRGGAITEAFF
d_gene: NA; abundance: NA; j_gene: TRBJ2-7; v_gene: TRBV5-5; CDR3nt: TGTGCCAGCAGCCCCGTCTTTGACCAGGAGCAGTACTTC; CDR3aa: CASSPVFDQEQYF
d_gene: NA; abundance: once; j_gene: TRBJ1-1; v_gene: TRBV7-2; CDR3nt: TGTGCCAGCAGCTTAGCGCTCATGGAATCAGAAGCTTTCTTT; CDR3aa: CASSLALMESEAFF
d_gene: NA; abundance: NA; j_gene: TRBJ1-5; v_gene: TRBV2; CDR3nt: TGTGCCAGCGTCGGGGGTTTGGGCCGCGGGACGGGATTTTATCAGCCCCAGCATTTT; CDR3aa: CASVGGLGRGTGFYQPQHF
d_gene: NA; abundance: NA; j_gene: TRBJ1-4; v_gene: TRBV30; CDR3nt: TGTGCCTGGGCGGAGTTGGCTAATGAAAAACTGTTTTTT; CDR3aa: CAWAELANEKLFF
d_gene: TRBD2; abundance: NA; j_gene: TRBJ2-3; v_gene: TRBV18; CDR3nt: TGTGCCAGCTCACCCTTTAGCGGGGGCGAGGGCACAGATACGCAGTATTTT; CDR3aa: CASSPFSGGEGTDTQYF
d_gene: TRBD1; abundance: few; j_gene: TRBJ1-4; v_gene: TRBV7-6; CDR3nt: TGTGCCAGCAGCTTAGTGATACGGGACAGCTATAATAATGAAAAACTGTTTTTT; CDR3aa: CASSLVIRDSYNNEKLFF
d_gene: NA; abundance: NA; j_gene: TRBJ1-5; v_gene: TRBV19; CDR3nt: TGTGCCAGTAGTGGAGCAGGGACTAGCAATCAGCCCCAGCATTTT; CDR3aa: CASSGAGTSNQPQHF
d_gene: TRBD1; abundance: NA; j_gene: TRBJ2-5; v_gene: TRBV7-9; CDR3nt: TGTGCCAGCAGCTGGGGGACAGGGCAGTATGAGACCCAGTACTTC; CDR3aa: CASSWGTGQYETQYF
d_gene: NA; abundance: NA; j_gene: TRBJ1-6; v_gene: TRBV19; CDR3nt: TGTGCCAGTACCGCCGGACAGTTAACCTCACCCCTCCACTTT; CDR3aa: CASTAGQLTSPLHF
d_gene: TRBD1; abundance: NA; j_gene: TRBJ2-2; v_gene: TRBV18; CDR3nt: TGTGCCAGCTCACCCGGACAGGCGAACACCGGGGAGCTGTTTTTT; CDR3aa: CASSPGQANTGELFF
d_gene: NA; abundance: NA; j_gene: TRBJ1-5; v_gene: TRBV9; CDR3nt: TGTGCCAGCAGCGTAGCCAAGCTAAATCAGCCCCAGCATTTT; CDR3aa: CASSVAKLNQPQHF
d_gene: NA; abundance: NA; j_gene: TRBJ2-2; v_gene: TRBV10-3; CDR3nt: TGTGCCATCAGACCCGACGGTAACACCGGGGAGCTGTTTTTT; CDR3aa: CAIRPDGNTGELFF
d_gene: NA; abundance: NA; j_gene: TRBJ1-6; v_gene: TRBV9; CDR3nt: TGTGCCAGCAGCGCGCGGGGGGACAACTTACCCCTCCACTTT; CDR3aa: CASSARGDNLPLHF
d_gene: NA; abundance: NA; j_gene: TRBJ2-5; v_gene: TRBV29-1; CDR3nt: TGCAGCGTTGCGGACCACCCGGGGGAGACCCAGTACTTC; CDR3aa: CSVADHPGETQYF
d_gene: NA; abundance: NA; j_gene: TRBJ2-6; v_gene: TRBV6-9; CDR3nt: TGTGCCAGCAGTTATTCGAAACAGCAAGGGGCCAACGTCCTGACTTTC; CDR3aa: CASSYSKQQGANVLTF
d_gene: NA; abundance: NA; j_gene: TRBJ2-1; v_gene: TRBV10-3; CDR3nt: TGTGCCATCAGTCGGACGGACAATGAGCAGTTCTTC; CDR3aa: CAISRTDNEQFF
d_gene: NA; abundance: NA; j_gene: TRBJ1-1; v_gene: TRBV4-1; CDR3nt: TGCGCCAGCAGCACCCCCGCAACAGGTGGGAAGGCTGAAGCTTTCTTT; CDR3aa: CASSTPATGGKAEAFF
d_gene: TRBD1; abundance: NA; j_gene: TRBJ1-6; v_gene: TRBV4-1; CDR3nt: TGCGCCAGCAGCCAAGATGACAGGGTTTCCCTCCACTTT; CDR3aa: CASSQDDRVSLHF
d_gene: NA; abundance: NA; j_gene: TRBJ2-2; v_gene: TRBV19; CDR3nt: TGTGCCAGTAGTATCGGCGGGGAGCTGTTTTTT; CDR3aa: CASSIGGELFF
d_gene: NA; abundance: NA; j_gene: TRBJ1-1; v_gene: TRBV11-2; CDR3nt: TGTGCCAGCAGCTCGACCGGGACGGGAGGCACTGAAGCTTTCTTT; CDR3aa: CASSSTGTGGTEAFF
d_gene: NA; abundance: NA; j_gene: TRBJ1-2; v_gene: TRBV5-4; CDR3nt: TGTGCCAGCAGCCCCGAGGGGCGCAACTATGGCTACACCTTC; CDR3aa: CASSPEGRNYGYTF
d_gene: TRBD2; abundance: NA; j_gene: TRBJ2-7; v_gene: TRBV27; CDR3nt: TGTGCCAGCAGTTCGGGACTAGTTTACGAGCAGTACTTC; CDR3aa: CASSSGLVYEQYF
d_gene: NA; abundance: few; j_gene: TRBJ1-1; v_gene: TRBV7-6; CDR3nt: TGTGCCAGCAGCCCGAGCCAAGGGGCTGTGAACACTGAAGCTTTCTTT; CDR3aa: CASSPSQGAVNTEAFF
d_gene: NA; abundance: NA; j_gene: TRBJ2-3; v_gene: TRBV6-1; CDR3nt: TGTGCCAGCAGTGAAGCCTGGGAGAGGAGCACAGATACGCAGTATTTT; CDR3aa: CASSEAWERSTDTQYF
d_gene: NA; abundance: few; j_gene: TRBJ2-7; v_gene: TRBV27; CDR3nt: TGTGCCAGCAGTAACCCCTGGCAGGGTAACCACGAGCAGTACTTC; CDR3aa: CASSNPWQGNHEQYF
d_gene: TRBD1; abundance: NA; j_gene: TRBJ2-1; v_gene: TRBV5-8; CDR3nt: TGTGCCAGCAGCTTCAGGGACAGGGGGGGGAATGAGCAGTTCTTC; CDR3aa: CASSFRDRGGNEQFF
d_gene: NA; abundance: NA; j_gene: TRBJ2-7; v_gene: TRBV6-2/TRBV6-3; CDR3nt: TGTGCCAGCAGCTCGTCTCTAGGCAGGTCCTACGAGCAGTACTTC; CDR3aa: CASSSSLGRSYEQYF
d_gene: TRBD1; abundance: NA; j_gene: TRBJ2-1; v_gene: TRBV9; CDR3nt: TGTGCCAGCAGCGTAGGTACAGGGGGGTACTACAATGAGCAGTTCTTC; CDR3aa: CASSVGTGGYYNEQFF
d_gene: NA; abundance: NA; j_gene: TRBJ1-2; v_gene: TRBV18; CDR3nt: TGTGCCAGCTCGCCCCCTGGGATTCCGGAGGCGGATGGCTACACCTTC; CDR3aa: CASSPPGIPEADGYTF
d_gene: NA; abundance: NA; j_gene: TRBJ2-1; v_gene: TRBV27; CDR3nt: TGTGCCAGCAGTTTATCTTCCGGGGTTGGCTACAATGAGCAGTTCTTC; CDR3aa: CASSLSSGVGYNEQFF
d_gene: TRBD2; abundance: NA; j_gene: TRBJ2-3; v_gene: TRBV10-3; CDR3nt: TGTGCCATCAGTCCTGGGACTAGCGGGGGAAACACAGATACGCAGTATTTT; CDR3aa: CAISPGTSGGNTDTQYF
d_gene: NA; abundance: NA; j_gene: TRBJ1-4; v_gene: TRBV6-5; CDR3nt: TGTGCCAGCAGACATTACTCAACTAATGAAAAACTGTTTTTT; CDR3aa: CASRHYSTNEKLFF
d_gene: NA; abundance: NA; j_gene: TRBJ1-2; v_gene: TRBV4-3; CDR3nt: TGCGCCAGCAGAGGGCAGGCCTATGGCTACACCTTC; CDR3aa: CASRGQAYGYTF
d_gene: NA; abundance: NA; j_gene: TRBJ1-2; v_gene: TRBV7-2; CDR3nt: TGTGCCAGCAGCTTAAACCAAGACGGAGGGTATGGCTACACCTTC; CDR3aa: CASSLNQDGGYGYTF